What follows are 19 T cell receptor beta chains derived from one specimen sequenced in a study of T cell responses to AZD1222 COVID-19 vaccine. Sequenced by immunoSEQ multiplex PCR; TCRdb stores in-frame clones only, minus some. The sample holds some 120,000 clones, roughly 88% seen once. The sample in question was peripheral blood, obtained on day 0 of MenACWY control vaccination. Receptor source: an adult in good health.

This clone appeared once. The J gene is TRBJ1-4, the V gene TRBV7-8, with 7 bases lining up with TRBD1. Germline CDR1 is SGHVS and CDR2 is FQNEAQ. The junction had 5 bases not matched to a gene; V was cut back by 11 bases and J by 2 bases. There are 13 residues in the CDR3. The CDR3 region has the DNA TGTGCCCCCGGACAGGCCACTAATGAAAAACTGTTTTTT. Amino acids: CAPGQATNEKLFF.

The chain combines TRBV24-1 with TRBJ2-1; 10 bases fit TRBD2. V dropped 6 bases and J dropped 4; count of bases not matched to a gene: 5. From germline, CDR1 is KGHDR and CDR2 SFDVKD. This CDR3 is built from 15 residues. CDR3: CATSLRTSGYNEQFF. CDR3 nucleotides: TGTGCCACCAGTCTACGGACTAGCGGTTACAATGAGCAGTTCTTC.

The rearrangement joins TRBV24-1 to TRBJ1-5; 11 bases map to TRBD1. The CDR3 contains 16 residues. CDR1 is KGHDR and CDR2 is SFDVKD in the germline V gene. The V gene end was trimmed by 4 bases and the J gene end by 2 bases; junction bases not matched to a gene: 3. The CDR3 bases are TGTGCCACCAGTGAAGGACAGGGGGCCGGCAATCAGCCCCAGCATTTT. Translated, it gives CATSEGQGAGNQPQHF.

The chain couples TRBV24-1 to TRBJ2-3; TRBD2 matches at 7 bases. Trimming removed 3 bases from V and 7 bases from J; junction bases left unmatched: 15. Per the germline V gene, CDR1 is KGHDR and CDR2 is SFDVKD. The CDR3 has 17 amino acids. CDR3 coding DNA: TGTGCCACCAGTGATACCAGCGGGGAGGTCGGCTTATATACGCAGTATTTT. Translated, it gives CATSDTSGEVGLYTQYF.

J is TRBJ1-1 and V is TRBV18; 7 nucleotides agree with TRBD1. Germline assignment: CDR1 KGHSH and CDR2 LQKENI. Trimming cost V 3 bases and J 1 base; bases outside gene matches: 5. The CDR3 is 15 amino acids. Written as DNA, the CDR3 is TGTGCCAGCTCACCCTTAGGGGGCGAGAACACTGAAGCTTTCTTT. The encoded protein is CASSPLGGENTEAFF.

In this sample, this clone turned up a few times. V gene TRBV27 combines with J gene TRBJ2-7, with TRBD1 as a possible D gene (6 bases). The V end lost 8 bases, the J end lost 2 bases, and 16 bases lay between the germline ends. Germline lookup yields CDR1 MNHEY and CDR2 SMNVEV (reference sequence). There are 14 residues in the CDR3. The CDR3 nucleotides read TGTGCCAGCCGAAGGACAGTGAGTACCTACGAGCAGTACTTC. This codes for CASRRTVSTYEQYF.

The V gene is TRBV4-1, the J gene TRBJ2-3, with D tentatively TRBD2 (6 bases). V was clipped by 1 base and J by 0 bases, with 20 bases between them. CDR3 length: 19 amino acids. Germline V gene sequence: CDR1 MGHRA, CDR2 YSYEKL. This CDR3 is CASSQGGGILAPSTDTQYF. The CDR3 DNA is TGCGCCAGCAGCCAAGGAGGAGGGATACTAGCACCGAGCACAGATACGCAGTATTTT.

V usage is TRBV19 and J usage is TRBJ2-7; D gene unclear. The ends were cut back, 7 bases at V and 3 bases at J, with 16 bases in the middle. This CDR3 is 14 amino acids long. Germline loops: CDR1 LNHDA, CDR2 SQIVND (reference sequence). The CDR3 protein is CASNARHDLYEQYF. The CDR3 region has the DNA TGTGCCAGTAATGCTCGTCATGACCTCTACGAGCAGTACTTC.

CDR3 residues: CASSSGQNRALYEQYF. The CDR3 nucleotides read TGTGCCAGCAGCTCGGGTCAAAACAGGGCACTCTACGAGCAGTACTTC. The V call is TRBV7-9, the J call TRBJ2-7, with a weak D call TRBD1 (6 bases). CDR1 SEHNR and CDR2 FQNEAQ come from the germline V gene (reference sequence). V was pared by 4 bases and J by 3 bases, with 19 bases between. The CDR3 length is 16 residues.

The rearrangement links TRBV2 to TRBJ2-5, with 11 bases identical to TRBD2. V shed 6 bases, J shed 2 bases, and the junction held 5 bases outside the gene matches. This CDR3 contains 15 residues. Germline V CDR1 and CDR2: SNHLY, FYNNEI. The CDR3 loop is CASRVSGGEQETQYF. The CDR3 coding sequence is TGTGCCAGCAGGGTTAGCGGGGGGGAACAAGAGACCCAGTACTTC.

The CDR3 protein is CASSFGTGGYEQYV. CDR3 DNA: TGTGCCAGCAGCTTTGGGACAGGGGGGTACGAGCAGTACGTC. This chain links TRBV5-6 with TRBJ2-7; the match to TRBD1 covers 11 bases. There are 14 residues in the CDR3. V lost 2 bases to trimming and J lost 4 bases; unmatched junction nucleotides: 2. The germline CDR1 and CDR2 sequences are SGHDT and YYEEEE.

V and J are TRBV11-3 and TRBJ2-2, with 7 nucleotides matching TRBD1. With V trimmed by 5 bases and J by 3 bases, 12 bases remained unmatched. The CDR3 sequence is 17 residues long. Germline-derived CDR1 and CDR2 are SGHNT and YENEEA. The CDR3 DNA sequence: TGTGCCAGCAGCCCAGGGGGTGGAGGCGGGTACACCGGGGAGCTGTTTTTT. This translates into CASSPGGGGGYTGELFF.

This clone came up a few times. The J gene is TRBJ1-3, the V gene TRBV4-2; the D gene is possibly TRBD1 (5 bases). Germline CDR1 is LGHNA and CDR2 is YNFKEQ. The CDR3 spans 14 residues. Trimming cost V 4 bases and J 3 bases, with 10 bases left between them. CDR3 DNA: TGTGCCAGCAGCCTTCAGGGTGATGGAAACACCATATATTTT. It codes for CASSLQGDGNTIYF.

This clone was seen only once. The genes are TRBV5-6 and TRBJ1-5; possibly TRBD1 for D (6 bases). Germline V gene lookup returns CDR1 SGHDT and CDR2 YYEEEE. CDR3 length equals 16 residues. The V and J ends lost 4 bases and 0 bases respectively, with 14 bases between them. This CDR3 is CASSQMDRYSNQPQHF. In DNA, the CDR3 is TGTGCCAGCAGCCAGATGGACAGATATAGCAATCAGCCCCAGCATTTT.

J is TRBJ1-6 and V is TRBV7-9; tentatively, D is TRBD1 (6 bases). Germline V gene data show CDR1 as SEHNR and CDR2 as FQNEAQ (reference sequence). Trimming cost V 3 bases and J 10 bases, with 16 bases left between them. This CDR3 region has 15 residues. As DNA, the CDR3 is TGTGCCAGCAGCTTGGTACAGGGAAATGGGTCACCCCTCCACTTT. Translation: CASSLVQGNGSPLHF.

The rearrangement links TRBV7-3 to TRBJ2-1, with TRBD2 matching over 10 bases. The trim removed 1 base at V and 9 bases at J, leaving 9 bases unmatched. The germline CDR1 and CDR2 sequences are SGHTA and FQGTGA. The CDR3 consists of 16 residues. This CDR3 reads CASSLKGGTSEIEQFF. CDR3 in DNA: TGTGCCAGCAGCTTAAAAGGCGGGACTAGCGAGATTGAGCAGTTCTTC.

The chain couples TRBV3-1 (or the pseudogene TRBV3-2) to TRBJ1-5; D gene uncertain. This CDR3 has 13 amino acids. V was trimmed by 1 base and J by 6 bases, leaving 7 bases between them. Looked up from germline, CDR1 is LGHDT and CDR2 is YNNKEL (reference sequence). The CDR3 spells CASSQGYSQPQHF. CDR3 nucleotides: TGTGCCAGCAGCCAAGGTTACTCTCAGCCCCAGCATTTT.

CDR3 nucleotide sequence: TGCAGCGTTGCACGAGGGACTTCTGGAAACACCATATATTTT. Its protein is CSVARGTSGNTIYF. The genes are TRBV29-1 and TRBJ1-3; tentatively, D is TRBD1 (5 bases). The V end lost 4 bases, the J end lost 1 base, and 11 bases lay between the germline ends. CDR3 size: 14 residues. Germline V gives CDR1 SQVTM, CDR2 ANQGSEA.

The chain links TRBV5-1 to TRBJ2-6; D is unclear. Trimming shortened V by 4 bases and J by 0 bases, and 8 bases separated the two germline ends. Germline CDR1 reads SGHRS; CDR2 reads YFSETQ. The CDR3 spans 15 residues. As DNA, the CDR3 is TGCGCCAGCAGCCCTTTCTCCTCTGGGGCCAACGTCCTGACTTTC. This translates into CASSPFSSGANVLTF.